Reported below is one T cell receptor beta chain. The sample originates from a study of blood T cell repertoires in COVID-19. Study context: In each case, the material was cDNA or gDNA derived from T cells, B-cell-depleted T cells, or PBMCs.

The CDR3 spans 14 residues. CDR1 is MNHEY, CDR2 SVGEGT, per germline. V lost 5 bases and J 2 bases, leaving 13 bases between the germline ends. Original processing methods: Reference gene primer amplification gave nucleated cell count estimates. The assay was immunoSEQ multiplex PCR, and TCRdb's table has in-frame clones only and misses some. That table gives V, J and clone size, and the DNA gave D and trimming. Here the sample spans fewer than 200,000 clones, more than 70% being singletons. The specimen was PBMCs or T cells enriched from blood (not recorded which). The receptor comes from a woman in her 50s in a cohort exposed to, infected with or recovered from COVID-19 (not recorded which). The chain carries TRBV6-2 or TRBV6-3 and TRBJ2-7; D might be TRBD1 (6 bases). The CDR3 loop reads CASSDRTVTYEQYF. The CDR3 coding sequence is TGTGCCAGCAGTGACAGGACAGTTACCTACGAGCAGTACTTC.